This is a list of T cell receptor beta chains from one sample in a study of T cell responses to AZD1222 COVID-19 vaccine. Measured with immunoSEQ multiplex PCR; TCRdb has only the in-frame clones, and not every one. The data show over 100,000 clones, 90% seen once. Sample: peripheral blood, taken on day 0 of AZD1222 vaccination. These receptors originate from an adult in good health. Both conserved end residues are part of each CDR3.

CASSLRERTQETQYF	15	TRBV5-6	TRBJ2-5
CASSGQEGSSYEQYF	15	TRBV6-5	TRBJ2-7
CASSPTGRGYTF	12	TRBV7-8	TRBJ1-2
CASSLDAGVNTEAFF	15	TRBV7-2	TRBJ1-1
CASSSDVSYNSPLHF	15	TRBV7-2	TRBJ1-6
CASSTGTGNQPQHF	14	TRBV5-4	TRBJ1-5
CASSPSGGGSYEQYF	15	TRBV6-5	TRBJ2-7
CASSHFTGPAGNTIYF	16	TRBV3-1/TRBV3-2	TRBJ1-3
CASSVGERTVIGKNIQYF	18	TRBV9	TRBJ2-4
CASSEQGRIEKLFF	14	TRBV5-6	TRBJ1-4
CASSLGEKLFF	11	TRBV5-1	TRBJ1-4
CASSQTSGTGGNEQYF	16	TRBV6-2/TRBV6-3	TRBJ2-7
CASSGGEPYNEQFF	14	TRBV9	TRBJ2-1
CASGHSLYEQYF	12	TRBV12-5	TRBJ2-7
CASSFTGGTDEAFF	14	TRBV5-1	TRBJ1-1
CASSTSGGEQFF	12	TRBV11-2	TRBJ2-1
CASSQGSGGGGQPQHF	16	TRBV4-3	TRBJ1-5
CASSEGGRSEAFF	13	TRBV6-1	TRBJ1-1
CASSYMTPSSGNTIYF	16	TRBV6-5	TRBJ1-3
CASSYLGGTIEQYF	14	TRBV11-2	TRBJ2-7